The source of this T cell receptor beta chain is a study of naive and memory T cell subsets. Study-wide findings and caveats: In CD4 and CD8 cells, diversity dropped from naive through EMRA. Each distinct alpha or beta sequence counts as one clonotype. A few larger clonotypes appeared in naive repertoires, especially CD8, possibly memory cells re-expressing CD45RA.

CDR1 is LGHDT, CDR2 YNNKEL, per germline (reference sequence). The V end lost 0 bases, the J end lost 0 bases, and 21 bases lay between the germline ends. CDR3 length: 20 residues. Remarks on this clonotype: As yet, its antigen is unknown.

CD8 T cells were positively selected from what remained after CD4 positive selection. The beta constant-region primer was an equimolar mix of two oligonucleotides covering TRBC1 and TRBC2. Ligated cDNA was amplified by four rounds of PCR with nested alpha and beta constant-region primers and SP2. Each CDR3 protein gets one entry after TCRdb re-called the UMI-ligation and nested PCR reads with MiXCR. The sample has approximately 150,000 distinct CDR3 sequences; more than 15% are singletons. This sequence was found in a human donor in good health. What was sequenced was naive CD8+ T cells from blood. The chain carries TRBV3-1 and TRBJ2-1; D possibly corresponds to TRBD2 (5 bases). DNA of the CDR3: TGTGCCAGCAGCCAAGATTTAGACGGGGAAGCGGTCCGCTCCTACAATGAGCAGTTCTTC. This gives the protein CASSQDLDGEAVRSYNEQFF.